Below, 21 T cell receptor beta chains from the same sample are listed, as sequenced in a study of regulatory T cells in long-lasting Graves disease listed by TCRdb under 2021. The time point label on this specimen signifies: newly diagnosed GD, antithyroid drugs for less than 3 months. For both TCR sequencing and RNA sequencing, RNA was extracted from PBMCs in TRIzol. The library came from multiplex PCR. TCRdb records Illumina HiSeq 4000 as the sequencer. To build TCR beta libraries, CDR3 regions were amplified by Arm-PCR using iRepertoire HTBI primers. The public reads were quality trimmed at Q25 with fastp and then assembled into clones with MiXCR by TCRdb, keeping productive beta chains. All rows with the same CDR3 protein become a single entry with the most common DNA and genes. The table for this sample lists 350,000 to 500,000 distinct CDR3 sequences; about 14% of them were counted only once. The ten largest clones add up to approximately 17% of the sample.

The same data also went into a second study, on T cells in Graves' hyperthyroidism and ophthalmopathy.

The material sequenced was peripheral blood mononuclear cells (PBMCs), taken at new diagnosis, from a patient treated with antithyroid drugs. These receptors were taken from a woman aged 45-65 years with Graves disease. Donor details come from another sample of the same person, matched by shared clones.

This clonotype was detected only a few times. The rearrangement joins TRBV6-5 to TRBJ2-7; tentatively, D is TRBD1 (5 bases). The CDR3 has 16 amino acids. Germline CDR1 is MNHEY and CDR2 is SVGAGI. The V end was cut by 0 bases, the J end by 0 bases, with 12 bases between. This chain's CDR3 is CASSYSMGDSSYEQYF. The CDR3 DNA follows: TGTGCCAGCAGTTACTCGATGGGCGACAGCTCCTACGAGCAGTACTTC.

This clonotype was found many times. V usage is TRBV12-3 or TRBV12-4 and J usage is TRBJ2-5; tentatively, D is TRBD1 or TRBD2 (5 bases each). V dropped 6 bases and J dropped 1 base, with 12 bases sitting between them. This CDR3 has 14 residues. The CDR3: CASSPSGTQETQYF. CDR3 in DNA: TGTGCCAGCAGCCCCTCCGGGACCCAAGAGACCCAGTACTTC.

This clonotype was recorded many times. This chain uses TRBV10-3 with TRBJ2-7, with 11 bases that match TRBD2. The CDR3 runs 14 residues. Trimming took 8 bases from V and 3 from J; bases not matched to a gene: 6. Looked up from germline, CDR1 is ENHRY and CDR2 is SYGVKD. As DNA, the CDR3 is TGTGCCATCGGCCCGGGACTAGCGGACTACGAGCAGTACTTC. Protein product: CAIGPGLADYEQYF.

This clonotype has ten or more counts. This rearrangement joins TRBV10-3 to TRBJ2-5; 10 bases match TRBD1. This CDR3 is built from 15 residues. From germline, CDR1 is ENHRY and CDR2 SYGVKD. The V gene end was trimmed by 0 bases and the J gene end by 3 bases; junction bases not matched to a gene: 1. CDR3 DNA: TGTGCCATCAGTGAGTCTGGACAGGGGGAAGAGACCCAGTACTTC. Its translation: CAISESGQGEETQYF.

V usage is TRBV30 and J usage is TRBJ1-1, with D possibly being TRBD1 (5 bases). V was cut by 3 bases and J by 4 bases, with 9 bases left in between. The CDR3 is 12 amino acids. Germline V gives CDR1 GTSNPN, CDR2 SVGIG (reference sequence). DNA for the CDR3: TGTGCCTGGAGGTTCACAGGCACTGAAGCTTTCTTT. The encoded protein is CAWRFTGTEAFF.

As regards this clonotype: This clone may be a read error of a much larger clone one base away. Since the CDR3 does not end with the conserved phenylalanine or tryptophan, this likely comes from a read error. The chain links TRBV7-8 to TRBJ2-7; TRBD2 matches at 8 bases. The CDR3 sequence is 13 residues long. CDR1 and CDR2 (germline): SGHVS, FQNEAQ. Germline trimming cut 5 bases from V and 6 bases from J; bases unmatched to any gene: 6. CDR3 region: CASSPGTRREQYL. DNA for the CDR3: TGTGCCAGCAGCCCAGGGACTAGGCGCGAGCAGTACCTC.

The sample holds many counts of this clonotype. The chain carries TRBV28 and TRBJ2-2; TRBD2 matches 12 bases. The CDR3 length is 15 residues. Germline CDR1 is MDHEN and CDR2 is SYDVKM. J gave up 7 bases and V 6 bases, and 6 bases lay outside the gene matches. CDR3 nucleotide sequence: TGTGCCAGCAGCAGACTAGCGGGAGTTGACGGGGAGCTGTTTTTT. This codes for CASSRLAGVDGELFF.

This clonotype was seen many times. The genes are TRBV12-3 or TRBV12-4 and TRBJ2-1; no clear D gene. The CDR3 extends over 15 amino acids. The ends were cut back, 6 bases at V and 6 bases at J, with 18 bases in the middle. CDR3 sequence: CASSALGWVRNEQFF. Written as DNA, the CDR3 is TGTGCCAGCAGCGCCCTGGGGTGGGTTCGCAATGAGCAGTTCTTC.

The rearrangement links TRBV20-1 to TRBJ2-1; maybe TRBD2 (5 bases). Per germline, CDR1 DFQATT and CDR2 SNEGSKA (reference sequence). The CDR3 extends over 19 amino acids. V lost 0 bases, J lost 4 bases, and 25 bases lay in between. The CDR3 loop is CSARDYLLDGSTGYNEQFF. In DNA, the CDR3 is TGCAGTGCTAGAGATTATCTGCTAGATGGTAGCACGGGGTACAATGAGCAGTTCTTC.

This clonotype was seen at least ten times. The V gene is TRBV18, the J gene TRBJ2-1, with a possible D match to TRBD2 (5 bases). CDR3 length equals 16 residues. The ends were cut back, 1 base at V and 7 bases at J, with 17 bases in the middle. The germline CDR1 and CDR2 sequences are KGHSH and LQKENI. CDR3 DNA sequence: TGTGCCAGCTCACCACAGAACTCCGCCAGACTAAATGAGCAGTTCTTC. Encoded protein: CASSPQNSARLNEQFF.

This clonotype was counted at least ten times. The CDR3 region is CASKEISGANVLTF. The CDR3 DNA follows: TGTGCCAGCAAAGAAATCTCTGGGGCCAACGTCCTGACTTTC. The chain carries TRBV28 and TRBJ2-6; D not certain. The germline V gene encodes CDR1 MDHEN and CDR2 SYDVKM. This CDR3 has 14 amino acids. Trimming cost V 7 bases and J 0 bases, with 7 bases left between them. Filled out from reference TRBV28 and TRBJ2-6, the complete variable domain reads DVKVTQSSRYLVKRTGEKVFLECVQDMDHENMFWYRQDPGLGLRLIYFSYDVKMKEKGDIPEGYSVSREKKERFSLILESASTNQTSMYLCASKEISGANVLTFGAGSRLTVL.

This clonotype was observed many times. CDR3: CASRNSGQGANEQYF. CDR3 in DNA: TGTGCCAGCAGGAACTCGGGACAGGGGGCGAACGAGCAGTACTTC. V gene TRBV2 combines with J gene TRBJ2-7, with TRBD1 matching over 12 bases. With V trimmed by 6 bases and J by 5 bases, 8 bases remained unmatched. Germline loops: CDR1 SNHLY, CDR2 FYNNEI. This CDR3 region has 15 residues.

The chain uses TRBV5-1 and TRBJ1-3; D gene uncertain. Per the germline V gene, CDR1 is SGHRS and CDR2 is YFSETQ. The CDR3 has 15 amino acids. The ends were cut back, 4 bases at V and 0 bases at J, with 11 bases in the middle. CDR3 DNA sequence: TGCGCCAGCAGCCCGGACGTGTTCTCTGGAAACACCATATATTTT. This sequence encodes CASSPDVFSGNTIYF.

This clonotype was counted at least ten times. J is TRBJ2-5 and V is TRBV28; D may correspond to TRBD1 or TRBD2 (5 bases each). V gave up 5 bases and J gave up 5 bases, with 9 bases separating them. CDR3 size: 12 residues. Germline CDR1 is MDHEN and CDR2 is SYDVKM. The CDR3 DNA sequence: TGTGCCAGCAGTGGGGGAATGGAGACCCAGTACTTC. This codes for CASSGGMETQYF.

This clonotype was seen only a few times. The chain has TRBV5-1 and TRBJ2-1; tentative D call: TRBD1 (6 bases). V was clipped by 1 base and J by 2 bases, with 13 bases between them. Per germline, CDR1 SGHRS and CDR2 YFSETQ. CDR3 length: 16 residues. The CDR3 DNA is TGCGCCAGCAGCTTGCAGGGGACCGGGGCCTACAATGAGCAGTTCTTC. This sequence encodes CASSLQGTGAYNEQFF. The complete variable domain, with remaining parts taken from reference TRBV5-1 and TRBJ2-1, reads KAGVTQTPRYLIKTRGQQVTLSCSPISGHRSVSWYQQTPGQGLQFLFEYFSETQRNKGNFPGRFSGRQFSNSRSEMNVSTLELGDSALYLCASSLQGTGAYNEQFFGPGTRLTVL.

This clonotype has at least ten counts. This chain connects TRBV7-3 to TRBJ1-6, with a weak D call TRBD1 (6 bases). This CDR3 is built from 14 residues. Trimming shortened V by 5 bases and J by 7 bases, and 12 bases separated the two germline ends. Germline CDR1 reads SGHTA; CDR2 reads FQGTGA. In nucleotides, the CDR3 is TGTGCCAGCAGCAAGACAGGTCCCAATTCACCCCTCCACTTT. This translates into CASSKTGPNSPLHF.

This clonotype was counted at least ten times. The chain employs TRBV6-2 or TRBV6-3 and TRBJ1-5; D ambiguous. V was trimmed by 6 bases and J by 4 bases, leaving 10 bases between them. The CDR3 consists of 13 residues. The germline CDR1 and CDR2 sequences are MNHEY and SVGEGT. CDR3 sequence (DNA): TGTGCCAGCAGATGGGCCCAGAATCAGCCCCAGCATTTT. This translates into CASRWAQNQPQHF.

The V and J genes are TRBV7-3 and TRBJ2-1; TRBD2 aligns across 9 bases. Germline CDR1 SGHTA, CDR2 FQGTGA. This CDR3 is built from 18 residues. The trim removed 5 bases at V and 0 bases at J, leaving 11 bases unmatched. CDR3 loop: CASSPGLADFSSYNEQFF. The CDR3 region has the DNA TGTGCCAGCAGCCCGGGACTAGCCGACTTTAGCTCCTACAATGAGCAGTTCTTC.

J is TRBJ1-6 and V is TRBV28, with D tentatively TRBD1 (6 bases). Germline CDR1 and CDR2: MDHEN and SYDVKM. The V end lost 8 bases, the J end lost 7 bases, and 18 bases lay between the germline ends. This CDR3 region has 15 residues. The CDR3 region has the DNA TGTGCCAGCGGACTTGACAGGTCGCTCAATTCACCCCTCCACTTT. Its protein is CASGLDRSLNSPLHF.

V usage is TRBV12-3 or TRBV12-4 and J usage is TRBJ2-5; D possibly corresponds to TRBD2 (6 bases). The CDR3 covers 13 residues. Trimming pared 8 bases from V and 1 base from J, leaving 11 bases between. This CDR3 reads CASRSGVQETQYF. In DNA, the CDR3 is TGTGCCAGCCGGTCGGGGGTCCAAGAGACCCAGTACTTC.

This clonotype came up many times. The rearrangement uses TRBV6-2 or TRBV6-3 and TRBJ2-7; TRBD1 or TRBD2 may be the D gene (6 bases each). Germline assignment: CDR1 MNHEY and CDR2 SVGEGT. This CDR3 contains 14 residues. V shed 0 bases and J shed 4 bases, with 10 bases lying between them. The CDR3 loop reads CASSYSGGRYEQYF. CDR3 coding DNA: TGTGCCAGCAGTTACTCGGGGGGCAGGTACGAGCAGTACTTC.